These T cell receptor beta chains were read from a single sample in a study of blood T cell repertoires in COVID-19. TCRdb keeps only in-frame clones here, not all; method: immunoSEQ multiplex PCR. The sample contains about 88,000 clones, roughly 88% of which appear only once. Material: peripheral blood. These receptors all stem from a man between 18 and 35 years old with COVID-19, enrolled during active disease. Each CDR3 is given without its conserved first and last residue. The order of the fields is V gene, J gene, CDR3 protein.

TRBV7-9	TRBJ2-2	ASSLGVSLATPVELF
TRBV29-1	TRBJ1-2	SVELTGARGYT
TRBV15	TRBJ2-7	ATSFLAGRSYEQY
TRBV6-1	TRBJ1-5	ASSEVWAWDQPQH
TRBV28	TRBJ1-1	ASSIPTSIYTEAF
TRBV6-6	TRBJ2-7	ASSLADYEQY
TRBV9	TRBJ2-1	ASSLGGLAGGEQF
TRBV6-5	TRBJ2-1	ASSLRLAGYNEQF
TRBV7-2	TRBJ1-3	ASSLENTYRNTIY
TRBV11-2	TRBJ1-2	ASSLGGRTDYGYT
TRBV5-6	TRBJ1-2	ASSLGVYGYT
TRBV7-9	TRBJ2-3	ASSLVGLDTQY
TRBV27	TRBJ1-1	ASRGTGEAF
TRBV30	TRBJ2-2	AWETGETGELF
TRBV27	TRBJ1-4	ASTGGGYGEKLF
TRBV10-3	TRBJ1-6	AISDPDREVNSPLH
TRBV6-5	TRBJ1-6	ASRRDWNSPLH
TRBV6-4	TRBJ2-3	ASSEEETDTQY
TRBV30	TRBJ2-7	ALQVTYEQY
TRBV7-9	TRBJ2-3	ASSPREGFTDTQY
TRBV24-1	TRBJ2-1	ATSDLSAGVDGEQF
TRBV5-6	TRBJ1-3	ASSLGSSGNTIY
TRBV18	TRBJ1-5	ASSAGQNFNQPQH
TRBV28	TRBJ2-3	ASSFLAGGDTDTQY
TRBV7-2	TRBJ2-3	ASSLQGSDTQY
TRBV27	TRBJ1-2	ASSVRTGAFYGYT
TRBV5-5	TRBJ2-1	ASSSGLAGDEQF
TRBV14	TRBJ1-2	ASSRAGTGTNGYT
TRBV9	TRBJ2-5	ASSVVGGARQETQY
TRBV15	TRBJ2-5	ATSWTSGSQY
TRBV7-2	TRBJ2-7	ASRGTYSTYEQY
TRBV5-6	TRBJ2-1	ASSQRGTGRNEQF
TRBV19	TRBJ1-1	ASSKSQAPNTEAF
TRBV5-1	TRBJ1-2	ASREAGRNYGYT
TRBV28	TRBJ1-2	ASSRSPGDPNYGYT
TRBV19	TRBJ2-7	ASSPPPNIYREDEQY
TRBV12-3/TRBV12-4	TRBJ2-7	ASRGQSYEQY
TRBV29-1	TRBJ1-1	SVTENTEAF
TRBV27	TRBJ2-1	ASSFASGATYNEQF
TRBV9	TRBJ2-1	ASSVAGSPLNEQF
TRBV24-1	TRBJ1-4	ATSDSFSGVGASEKLF
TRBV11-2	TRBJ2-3	ASSFSGRSTDTQY
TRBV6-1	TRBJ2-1	ASSAQLAGVGNEQF
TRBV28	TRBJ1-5	ASSFSRGGPSNQPQH
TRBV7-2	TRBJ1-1	ASSLIRATEAF
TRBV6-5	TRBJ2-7	ASSYSRDSLYEQY
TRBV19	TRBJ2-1	ASLARLGDEQF
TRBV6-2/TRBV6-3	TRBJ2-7	ASSYSGGEQY
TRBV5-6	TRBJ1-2	ASSPPGVYGYT
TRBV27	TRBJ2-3	ASKPGLAGGGTQY
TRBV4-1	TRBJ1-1	ASSQEQGGVNTEAF
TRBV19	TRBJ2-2	ASSIDRASGELF
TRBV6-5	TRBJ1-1	ASSRISREGAF
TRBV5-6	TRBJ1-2	ASSFRGRGT
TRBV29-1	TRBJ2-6	SVEADSGANVLT
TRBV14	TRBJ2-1	ASSQNPGHNNEQF
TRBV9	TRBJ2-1	ASSDAAVGEQF
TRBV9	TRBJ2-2	ASSVHGRGTGELF
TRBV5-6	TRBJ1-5	ASSLGTGSDQPQH
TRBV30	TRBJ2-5	AWSRDRSLETQY